The entry that follows covers one T cell receptor beta chain sequence. Trimming at V came to 6 bases and at J to 5 bases, leaving 13 bases not matched to a gene. The V gene's germline CDR1 is SGHKS and CDR2 YYEKEE (reference sequence). CDR3 length: 15 residues. Here immunoSEQ multiplex PCR was the method, and the copy in TCRdb shows in-frame clones only, minus some. This sample carries 450,000 to 500,000 clones, 80% to 90% of them seen once, and the ten largest clones take approximately 3.4%. The sample is drawn from a study of blood T cell repertoires in COVID-19. Study details: Samples representing acute and convalescent COVID-19 were sourced from the United States, Italy and Spain.

The chain recombines TRBV5-5 with TRBJ2-7; 8 bases line up with TRBD1. The sample consisted of peripheral blood. The TCR comes from a human donor in a cohort sampled during active COVID-19. For the CDR3, the DNA is TGTGCCAGCACCTCCAGCGGACAGGGTCTCGACGAGCAGTACTTC. It specifies CASTSSGQGLDEQYF. Combining the CDR3 with reference TRBV5-5 and TRBJ2-7 gives the whole variable domain DAGVTQSPTHLIKTRGQQVTLRCSPISGHKSVSWYQQVLGQGPQFIFQYYEKEERGRGNFPDRFSARQFPNYSSELNVNALLLGDSALYLCASTSSGQGLDEQYFGPGTRLTVT.